This T cell receptor beta chain was found in a study of beta chain features in type 1 diabetes. The overall study: The examined sorted cells totaled about 98 million across samples.

Concerning this clone: Its antigen is unidentified.

General study findings and limits: Significant though moderate, a shortening of TCRB CDR3s appeared in all four CD4+ subsets of Type 1 diabetes patients. TCRB repertoires of naive, central memory and Treg cells appeared more similar among patients than among healthy donors.

V was shortened by 2 bases and J by 0 bases, with 10 bases between the two germline ends. The CDR3 spans 15 residues. Germline-derived CDR1 and CDR2 are SGHTA and FQGNSA. The sequenced template was cDNA made from the entire isolated RNA. The protocol was immunoSEQ multiplex PCR, while the TCRdb copy is restricted to in-frame clones and leaves out a portion. The repertoire has roughly 350,000 clones, around a tenth of them found once; the top ten carry approximately 0.6%. It was via CD45RO/CCR7/CD25/CD127/CD95/CD27 that CD4+ naive, central memory, regulatory and stem cell-like memory cells were sorted.

This clonotype was sampled from a man aged 30 to 39 with type 1 diabetes. The sequencing sample was made of central memory CD4+ T cells from blood. The chain joins TRBV7-2 to TRBJ1-1; D ambiguous. CDR3: CASSLLPGLNTEAFF. DNA for the CDR3: TGTGCCAGCAGCTTACTGCCAGGATTGAACACTGAAGCTTTCTTT.